What follows are 23 T cell receptor beta chains derived from one specimen sequenced in a study of OX40 agonist ivuxolimab in advanced cancers. Assay used: immunoSEQ multiplex PCR; TCRdb lists only in-frame clones, some missing. The data contain about 15,000 clones, about 93% of them seen just once; the ten biggest clones take up around a fifth. The sequences come from CD4+ or CD8+ T cells sorted from blood, collected in a trial of the OX40 agonist ivuxolimab. These receptor sequences come from an adult with an advanced solid tumor such as melanoma, head and neck, liver or kidney cancer.

This clone was detected a few times. The J gene is TRBJ2-1, the V gene TRBV27; TRBD2 is a possible D gene (7 bases). CDR3 length: 12 amino acids. Germline-derived CDR1 and CDR2 are MNHEY and SMNVEV (reference sequence). The V end was cut by 11 bases, the J end by 4 bases, with 12 bases between. The CDR3 loop reads CASRGGYNEQFF. In DNA, the CDR3 is TGTGCCTCAAGGGGGGGGTACAATGAGCAGTTCTTC.

This clone was observed once. The V call is TRBV7-9, the J call TRBJ2-3; TRBD2 agrees at 10 bases. Germline CDR1 reads SEHNR; CDR2 reads FQNEAQ (reference sequence). J was trimmed by 2 bases and V by 5 bases; bases with no gene match: 4. CDR3 length: 15 residues. The CDR3 here is CASSPGLAATDTQYF. The DNA of the CDR3 is TGTGCCAGCAGCCCAGGACTAGCGGCCACAGATACGCAGTATTTT.

This chain connects TRBV9 to TRBJ2-5; perhaps D is TRBD1 or TRBD2 (6 bases each). V dropped 0 bases and J dropped 2 bases, with 11 bases sitting between them. The CDR3 length is 15 residues. Germline V gene lookup returns CDR1 SGDLS and CDR2 YYNGEE. CDR3 bases: TGTGCCAGCAGCGTAGGGGAGGACAGACAAGAGACCCAGTACTTC. Its protein product is CASSVGEDRQETQYF.

The chain uses TRBV7-8 and TRBJ1-1; D unresolved. The V end was cut by 3 bases, the J end by 7 bases, with 6 bases between. CDR1 is SGHVS, CDR2 FQNEAQ, per germline. The CDR3 is 11 amino acids. CDR3 sequence reads: CASSFGSEAFF. In DNA form, the CDR3 reads TGTGCCAGCAGCTTTGGCAGTGAAGCTTTCTTT.

This chain joins TRBV27 and TRBJ2-6; no clear D gene. The CDR3 runs to 12 residues. Germline V gene lookup returns CDR1 MNHEY and CDR2 SMNVEV (reference sequence). V was clipped by 7 bases and J by 0 bases, with 1 base between them. CDR3 in DNA: TGTGCCAGCACCTCTGGGGCCAACGTCCTGACTTTC. This gives the protein CASTSGANVLTF.

The V gene is TRBV15, the J gene TRBJ1-2, with TRBD1 matching over 7 bases. V gave up 4 bases and J gave up 0 bases; unmatched junction bases: 2. This CDR3 is 14 amino acids long. The germline CDR1 and CDR2 sequences are LNHNV and YYDKDF (reference sequence). The CDR3 loop reads CATSKDRSNYGYTF. DNA for the CDR3: TGTGCCACCAGCAAGGACAGGTCTAACTATGGCTACACCTTC.

The chain employs TRBV21-1 and TRBJ2-5. TRBV21-1 is noted as a pseudogene. The CDR3 totals 16 residues. The CDR3 sequence: CASSSYGSPVQETQYF. Here the CDR3 DNA reads TGTGCCAGCAGCAGTTATGGAAGCCCGGTCCAAGAGACCCAGTACTTC.

The chain carries TRBV18 and TRBJ2-1, with D perhaps assigned TRBD1 or TRBD2 (5 bases each). The germline V gene has CDR1 KGHSH and CDR2 LQKENI. Trimming removed 6 bases from V and 8 bases from J, with 29 bases in between. The CDR3 covers 18 residues. CDR3 in amino acids: CASSLPPAVNYRGDEQFF. In nucleotides, the CDR3 is TGTGCCAGCTCTCTCCCACCCGCTGTTAATTATCGGGGCGATGAGCAGTTCTTC.

This CDR3 is CASSQDYPGELRVYEQYF. For the CDR3, the DNA is TGCGCCAGCAGCCAAGATTACCCAGGGGAATTAAGAGTCTACGAGCAGTACTTC. The genes are TRBV4-1 and TRBJ2-7; D perhaps matches TRBD1 (6 bases). CDR1 and CDR2 (germline): MGHRA, YSYEKL. V was shortened by 0 bases and J by 3 bases, with 21 bases between the two germline ends. CDR3 size: 18 residues.

The chain is built from TRBV27 and TRBJ1-1; TRBD1 might be the D (6 bases). The length of the CDR3 is 13 residues. Per the germline V gene, CDR1 is MNHEY and CDR2 is SMNVEV (reference sequence). Trimming took off 8 bases at V and 3 bases at J, with 13 bases between the two ends. CDR3 amino acids: CASQIQGHTEAFF. CDR3 nucleotides: TGTGCCAGCCAAATCCAGGGGCACACTGAAGCTTTCTTT.

The chain links TRBV27 to TRBJ2-7; TRBD1 matches 8 bases. The germline V gene encodes CDR1 MNHEY and CDR2 SMNVEV (reference sequence). V was clipped by 4 bases and J by 3 bases; unmatched bases: 5. The CDR3 is 14 residues long. CDR3 region: CASSYRQGYYEQYF. CDR3 in DNA: TGTGCCAGCAGTTACCGACAGGGGTACTACGAGCAGTACTTC.

This chain connects TRBV11-2 to TRBJ2-7; 7 bases are a match to TRBD1. This CDR3 contains 13 residues. J lost 2 bases, V lost 6 bases, and 4 bases had no gene match. Germline loops: CDR1 SGHAT, CDR2 FQNNGV. CDR3 protein: CASSWDSTYEQYF. The CDR3 DNA reads as TGTGCCAGCAGTTGGGACAGTACCTACGAGCAGTACTTC.

This clone was recorded only once. The J gene is TRBJ1-5, the V gene TRBV30; D is ambiguous. CDR1 is GTSNPN, CDR2 SVGIG, per germline (reference sequence). The V and J ends lost 6 bases and 6 bases respectively, with 15 bases between them. The CDR3 is 13 amino acids. This CDR3 reads CACERAGGQPQHF. CDR3 DNA: TGTGCCTGTGAGAGGGCAGGCGGTCAGCCCCAGCATTTT.

The chain employs TRBV27 and TRBJ2-7, with 10 bases lining up with TRBD1. Germline CDR1 is MNHEY and CDR2 is SMNVEV (reference sequence). The CDR3 consists of 13 residues. V was clipped by 4 bases and J by 4 bases; unmatched bases: 1. CDR3 loop: CASSSGQGYEQYF. CDR3 nucleotides: TGTGCCAGCAGTTCGGGACAGGGGTACGAGCAGTACTTC.

This sequence joins TRBV9 and TRBJ2-2; D possibly corresponds to TRBD1 (6 bases). The CDR3 spans 15 residues. From germline, CDR1 is SGDLS and CDR2 YYNGEE. V gave up 3 bases and J gave up 4 bases, with 13 bases separating them. The CDR3 sequence is CASSARGSTTGELFF. The DNA for the CDR3 is TGTGCCAGCAGCGCCAGGGGTTCAACCACCGGGGAGCTGTTTTTT.

CDR3 bases: TGTGCCAGCAGCTTAGCGGGACTAGCTAAAGAGACCCAGTACTTC. It encodes CASSLAGLAKETQYF. This sequence joins TRBV11-2 and TRBJ2-5, with 9 bases aligning to TRBD2. Germline loops: CDR1 SGHAT, CDR2 FQNNGV. The CDR3 covers 15 residues. With 1 base clipped from V and 3 bases from J, the junction kept 3 bases outside the gene matches.

This clone was seen just once. V is TRBV16 and J is TRBJ2-2, with D perhaps TRBD2 (6 bases). Germline values: CDR1 KGHSY, CDR2 FQNENV. The CDR3 loop spans 16 amino acids. Trimming stripped 1 base from V and 3 bases from J, with 12 bases between. CDR3 region: CASSQWEGEDTGELFF. CDR3 nucleotides: TGTGCCAGCAGCCAATGGGAAGGGGAGGACACCGGGGAGCTGTTTTTT.

The J gene is TRBJ2-1, the V gene TRBV7-9, with 7 bases identical to TRBD2. The CDR3 is 16 residues long. Germline V gives CDR1 SEHNR, CDR2 FQNEAQ (reference sequence). V was clipped by 8 bases and J by 8 bases; unmatched bases: 18. This CDR3 is CASVKQRGLGGDEQFF. CDR3 nucleotide sequence: TGTGCCAGCGTCAAACAAAGAGGTCTTGGGGGGGATGAGCAGTTCTTC.

The V call is TRBV29-1, the J call TRBJ2-2; perhaps TRBD1 as D (5 bases). The germline V and J ends were trimmed by 7 bases and 4 bases, with 16 bases remaining between them. This CDR3 has 14 residues. CDR1 is SQVTM, CDR2 ANQGSEA, per germline. For the CDR3, the DNA is TGCAGCGCTCCGGTGCAGGGTGGCACCGGGGAGCTGTTTTTT. The encoded protein is CSAPVQGGTGELFF.

This chain connects TRBV11-2 to TRBJ1-6; the match to TRBD1 covers 9 bases. From germline, CDR1 is SGHAT and CDR2 FQNNGV. The CDR3 is 15 amino acids. The ends lost 5 bases at V and 8 bases at J; junction bases unmatched: 7. The CDR3 region is CASSGGTGSYSPLHF. The CDR3 DNA reads as TGTGCCAGCAGCGGTGGGACAGGGAGTTATTCACCCCTCCACTTT.

The V gene is TRBV7-2, the J gene TRBJ2-1; D is uncertain. The germline V and J ends were trimmed by 5 bases and 8 bases, with 13 bases remaining between them. CDR3 size: 13 residues. The germline gives CDR1 SGHTA, CDR2 FQGNSA. CDR3 loop: CASSQQNLDEQFF. In nucleotides, the CDR3 is TGTGCCAGCAGCCAACAGAATCTGGATGAGCAGTTCTTC.

This chain connects TRBV6-1 to TRBJ1-1; D may be TRBD1 (5 bases). The CDR3 sequence is 14 residues long. V lost 4 bases and J lost 0, with 9 bases in between. Germline V gives CDR1 MNHNS, CDR2 SASEGT. CDR3 sequence reads: CASSGSTVNTEAFF. The DNA for the CDR3 is TGTGCCAGCAGTGGCTCGACAGTGAACACTGAAGCTTTCTTT.

This clone appeared once. The chain is built from TRBV5-4 and TRBJ1-1; 10 bases map to TRBD1. The CDR3 runs to 14 residues. The V gene's germline CDR1 is SGHNT and CDR2 YYREEE (reference sequence). Germline trimming cut 3 bases from V and 5 bases from J; bases unmatched to any gene: 4. This CDR3 reads CASSWTGGRTEAFF. The CDR3 DNA reads TGTGCCAGCAGCTGGACAGGGGGTAGAACTGAAGCTTTCTTT.